Below, 29 T cell receptor beta chains from the same sample are listed, as sequenced in a study of T-cell reconstitution after alpha-beta-depleted transplantation in children. The authors prepared the TCRbeta library with unique molecular identifiers. TCRdb fed the PCR reads into MiXCR, producing one record per CDR3 protein. The data show 190,000 or so distinct CDR3 sequences, 6.5% to 7.5% seen once. This specimen was PBMCs from the stem cell graft donor, taken from the stem cell graft. Receptors originate from a human donor who donated a stem cell graft to a child with Wiskott-Aldrich syndrome.

In this sample, this clonotype turned up many times. This rearrangement joins TRBV20-1 to TRBJ2-7, with 9 bases matching TRBD1. Germline V CDR1 and CDR2: DFQATT, SNEGSKA (reference sequence). CDR3 length: 14 amino acids. Unmatched junction bases numbered 8, after V lost 6 bases and J lost 2 bases. The CDR3 sequence: CSAAGDREPYEQYF. CDR3 coding DNA: TGCAGTGCGGCCGGGGACAGGGAGCCCTACGAGCAGTACTTC.

This clonotype was counted at least ten times. The chain combines TRBV7-8 with TRBJ1-2, with a possible D match to TRBD1 (6 bases). The length of the CDR3 is 14 residues. CDR1 is SGHVS, CDR2 FQNEAQ, per germline. The V and J ends lost 1 base and 4 bases respectively, with 10 bases between them. The CDR3 DNA follows: TGTGCCAGCAGCTTAGATTACAGGGCCTATGGCTACACCTTC. The encoded protein is CASSLDYRAYGYTF.

The gene calls are TRBV30 and TRBJ2-7; D possibly uses TRBD1 or TRBD2 (5 bases each). This CDR3 has 16 residues. With 2 bases removed from V and 5 bases from J, the gap between germline ends came to 22 bases. Looked up from germline, CDR1 is GTSNPN and CDR2 is SVGIG (reference sequence). The CDR3 here is CAWSKDLTVGPDEQYF. The CDR3 nucleotides read TGTGCCTGGAGTAAAGACCTAACTGTGGGACCCGACGAGCAGTACTTC.

This clonotype showed up just a few times. This sequence joins TRBV6-5 and TRBJ2-1, with 7 bases that match TRBD1. This CDR3 has 16 amino acids. The ends lost 4 bases at V and 6 bases at J; junction bases unmatched: 12. CDR1 is MNHEY, CDR2 SVGAGI, per germline. Here the CDR3 DNA reads TGTGCCAGCAGTTCACAAATGACAGGGATCGGCAATGAGCAGTTCTTC. Translation: CASSSQMTGIGNEQFF.

There are many counts of this clonotype. V and J are TRBV5-5 and TRBJ2-5, with 8 bases fitting TRBD2. V dropped 3 bases and J dropped 4; count of bases not matched to a gene: 5. There are 14 residues in the CDR3. From germline, CDR1 is SGHKS and CDR2 YYEKEE (reference sequence). The CDR3 sequence: CASSSPSGGETQYF. CDR3 DNA sequence: TGTGCCAGCAGCTCACCAAGCGGGGGAGAGACCCAGTACTTC. The full variable domain, rest sourced from reference TRBV5-5 and TRBJ2-5, is DAGVTQSPTHLIKTRGQQVTLRCSPISGHKSVSWYQQVLGQGPQFIFQYYEKEERGRGNFPDRFSARQFPNYSSELNVNALLLGDSALYLCASSSPSGGETQYFGPGTRLLVL.

V usage is TRBV15 and J usage is TRBJ2-3; 8 nucleotides agree with TRBD2. This CDR3 is 16 amino acids long. CDR1 LNHNV and CDR2 YYDKDF come from the germline V gene (reference sequence). J gave up 2 bases and V 0 bases, and 4 bases lay outside the gene matches. The CDR3 DNA sequence: TGTGCCACCAGCAGAGATGGACTAGCAACCACAGATACGCAGTATTTT. Translation gives CATSRDGLATTDTQYF.

This clonotype has more than one count but fewer than ten. V usage is TRBV3-1 and J usage is TRBJ1-1, with D unresolved. Germline V CDR1 and CDR2: LGHDT, YNNKEL (reference sequence). The CDR3 extends over 13 amino acids. V lost 1 base and J 1 base, leaving 4 bases between the germline ends. The CDR3 bases are TGTGCCAGCAGCCAAGCACGGAACACTGAAGCTTTCTTT. Translation gives CASSQARNTEAFF.

The DNA of the CDR3 is TGTGCCAGCAGCCACGGGGCGGGGGCGGGCTACGAGCAGTACTTC. Translated: CASSHGAGAGYEQYF. V is TRBV11-2 and J is TRBJ2-7; a possible D gene is TRBD2 (7 bases). Trimming pared 5 bases from V and 3 bases from J, leaving 17 bases between. Per germline, CDR1 SGHAT and CDR2 FQNNGV. This CDR3 is 15 amino acids long.

The sample holds a few counts of this clonotype. The chain employs TRBV14 and TRBJ2-1; 9 bases map to TRBD2. The CDR3 has 18 amino acids. Germline V gene data show CDR1 as SGHDN and CDR2 as FVKESK. Germline trimming cut 1 base from V and 3 bases from J; bases unmatched to any gene: 10. The CDR3 DNA follows: TGTGCCAGCAGCCAAGGCGGGAGGGCCTCTTTTTACTACAATGAGCAGTTCTTC. Its translation: CASSQGGRASFYYNEQFF.

This clonotype was seen repeatedly, ten times or more. The V gene is TRBV6-5, the J gene TRBJ2-5; possibly TRBD1 for D (5 bases). CDR1 is MNHEY, CDR2 SVGAGI, per germline. Trimming removed 0 bases from V and 5 bases from J, with 7 bases in between. The CDR3 is 13 residues long. The CDR3 DNA reads TGTGCCAGCAGTTACTCCAGGGCGGAGACCCAGTACTTC. It specifies CASSYSRAETQYF.

In its sample, this clonotype was seen many times. V and J are TRBV12-3 or TRBV12-4 and TRBJ1-1, with D maybe TRBD1 (5 bases). The germline V and J ends were trimmed by 4 bases and 6 bases, with 15 bases remaining between them. This CDR3 spans 14 amino acids. The CDR3 is CASSSWSGDPEAFF. The CDR3 DNA sequence: TGTGCCAGCAGTTCATGGTCGGGGGATCCTGAAGCTTTCTTT.

This clonotype occurred many times. The chain employs TRBV27 and TRBJ2-1; tentative D call: TRBD2 (5 bases). Per the germline V gene, CDR1 is MNHEY and CDR2 is SMNVEV (reference sequence). The V end was cut by 5 bases, the J end by 2 bases, with 16 bases between. The CDR3 spans 16 residues. CDR3 loop: CASSAFFSVPYNEQFF. The CDR3 DNA sequence: TGTGCCAGCAGTGCCTTCTTTAGCGTCCCCTACAATGAGCAGTTCTTC.

This clonotype was observed at least ten times. The CDR3 here is CASSESGYEQFF. For the CDR3, the DNA is TGTGCCAGCAGTGAATCGGGGTATGAGCAGTTCTTC. The chain uses TRBV2 and TRBJ2-1; the D gene is possibly TRBD2 (5 bases). This CDR3 has 12 residues. CDR1 is SNHLY, CDR2 FYNNEI, per germline. The germline V and J ends were trimmed by 2 bases and 8 bases, with 7 bases remaining between them.

The sample holds many counts of this clonotype. The chain links TRBV12-3 or TRBV12-4 to TRBJ2-7; D gene unclear. The CDR3 loop spans 12 amino acids. V shed 0 bases and J shed 4 bases, with 4 bases lying between them. CDR3: CASSLAGYEQYF. CDR3 bases: TGTGCCAGCAGTTTAGCGGGGTACGAGCAGTACTTC.

To note about this clonotype: Possible read error: a much larger clone is one base away. The gene calls are TRBV7-9 and TRBJ2-1; D ambiguous. Germline CDR1 and CDR2: SEHNR and FQNEAQ (reference sequence). The CDR3 length is 11 residues. CDR3 nucleotide sequence: TGTGCCAGCAGCGGCTACAATGAGCAGCTCTTC. Protein sequence: CASSGYNEQLF.

This clonotype came up many times. This rearrangement joins TRBV12-3 or TRBV12-4 to TRBJ1-5, with D hard to call. V gave up 3 bases and J gave up 4 bases, with 7 bases separating them. This CDR3 is built from 13 residues. CDR3 sequence: CASSLDPNQPQHF. The DNA of the CDR3 is TGTGCCAGCAGTTTGGATCCGAATCAGCCCCAGCATTTT.

The rearrangement joins TRBV4-2 to TRBJ2-2; 7 bases align to TRBD2. Germline V lookup: CDR1 LGHNA, CDR2 YNFKEQ. The ends lost 5 bases at V and 3 bases at J; junction bases unmatched: 24. The CDR3 totals 21 residues. CDR3 in amino acids: CASSTLLWASGKTQDTGELFF. As DNA, the CDR3 is TGTGCCAGCAGCACACTCCTCTGGGCTAGCGGCAAGACTCAGGACACCGGGGAGCTGTTTTTT.

This clonotype showed up just a few times. V usage is TRBV28 and J usage is TRBJ2-7; TRBD2 matches 11 bases. Trimming at V came to 3 bases and at J to 4 bases, leaving 5 bases not matched to a gene. CDR3 length equals 15 residues. Germline CDR1 MDHEN, CDR2 SYDVKM. The CDR3 loop reads CASSFLRTSGYEQYF. In DNA, the CDR3 is TGTGCCAGCAGTTTTCTGAGGACTAGCGGGTACGAGCAGTACTTC.

This clonotype came up many times. The CDR3, as DNA: TGTGCCAGCAGTTTAGCTCCTAGCACTGAAGCTTTCTTT. Amino acid sequence: CASSLAPSTEAFF. The V and J genes are TRBV12-3 or TRBV12-4 and TRBJ1-1, with D hard to call. This CDR3 comprises 13 residues. Trimming cost V 0 bases and J 4 bases, with 6 bases left between them.

This clonotype was seen repeatedly, ten times or more. The CDR3 sequence: CASSLAVAGGQNEQFF. CDR3 nucleotide sequence: TGTGCCAGCAGCTTGGCAGTTGCGGGGGGGCAGAATGAGCAGTTCTTC. The chain links TRBV5-5 to TRBJ2-1, with 9 bases matching TRBD2. The germline V gene encodes CDR1 SGHKS and CDR2 YYEKEE (reference sequence). The V gene end was trimmed by 0 bases and the J gene end by 7 bases; junction bases not matched to a gene: 8. The CDR3 extends over 16 amino acids.

The chain couples TRBV4-1 to TRBJ2-1, with 11 bases lining up with TRBD2. V shed 7 bases and J 7 bases; nucleotides not matched to a gene: 12. Germline CDR1 and CDR2: MGHRA and YSYEKL. The CDR3 runs to 16 residues. The CDR3 nucleotides are TGCGCCAGCATCCTGGATCTGGCTAGCGGGGGGAATGAGCAGTTCTTC. Amino acids: CASILDLASGGNEQFF.

At least ten counts were recorded for this clonotype. The chain couples TRBV5-5 to TRBJ2-1; a weak D match, TRBD2 (6 bases). This CDR3 is built from 15 residues. Germline lookup yields CDR1 SGHKS and CDR2 YYEKEE (reference sequence). Trimming removed 0 bases at V and 4 bases at J, with 11 bases between. CDR3 sequence (DNA): TGTGCCAGCAGCTTGGAGTCTAGCGCGTACAATGAGCAGTTCTTC. Its protein is CASSLESSAYNEQFF. Supplemented by reference TRBV5-5 and TRBJ2-1, the full variable domain reads DAGVTQSPTHLIKTRGQQVTLRCSPISGHKSVSWYQQVLGQGPQFIFQYYEKEERGRGNFPDRFSARQFPNYSSELNVNALLLGDSALYLCASSLESSAYNEQFFGPGTRLTVL.

The sample holds a few counts of this clonotype. This chain joins TRBV27 and TRBJ1-1; 7 bases line up with TRBD1. The V segment lost 3 bases and the J segment 0 bases; nucleotides outside the gene matches: 4. Germline CDR1 MNHEY, CDR2 SMNVEV (reference sequence). There are 15 residues in the CDR3. The CDR3: CASSFVGQVNTEAFF. CDR3 bases: TGTGCCAGCAGTTTTGTAGGACAGGTGAACACTGAAGCTTTCTTT.

The rearrangement uses TRBV18 and TRBJ2-1, with 9 positions matching TRBD1. The CDR3 contains 16 residues. The germline CDR1 and CDR2 sequences are KGHSH and LQKENI. The junction had 8 bases not matched to a gene; V was cut back by 4 bases and J by 4 bases. The CDR3 coding sequence is TGTGCCAGCTCACGACGATCGGGACAGGGATACAATGAGCAGTTCTTC. Amino acids: CASSRRSGQGYNEQFF.

Comments on this clonotype: The conserved phenylalanine or tryptophan is not found at the CDR3 terminus, so this likely reflects a read error. The chain links TRBV9 to TRBJ1-2, with 8 bases that match TRBD1. V was pared by 3 bases and J by 8 bases, with 15 bases of the junction left unmatched. The germline gives CDR1 SGDLS, CDR2 YYNGEE. This CDR3 has 16 amino acids. CDR3 bases: TGTGCCAGCAGCGCCACACCTTGGACAGGGCGTCAGGGCTACACCTTG. It is translated as CASSATPWTGRQGYTL.

The chain recombines TRBV30 with TRBJ2-1; D might be TRBD1 or TRBD2, each matching 6 bases. This CDR3 spans 13 amino acids. Germline V gene sequence: CDR1 GTSNPN, CDR2 SVGIG (reference sequence). Trimming left V 2 bases short and J 12 bases short, with 17 bases between. DNA for the CDR3: TGTGCCTGGAGTCTCTCGGAGGGGGTCAGGCAGTTCTTC. This encodes CAWSLSEGVRQFF. The variable domain in full, completed from reference TRBV30 and TRBJ2-1, reads SQTIHQWPATLVQPVGSPLSLECTVEGTSNPNLYWYRQAAGRGLQLLFYSVGIGQISSEVPQNLSASRPQDRQFILSSKKLLLSDSGFYLCAWSLSEGVRQFFGPGTRLTVL.

This rearrangement joins TRBV5-1 to TRBJ2-1, with TRBD2 matching 11 bases. Germline CDR1 is SGHRS and CDR2 is YFSETQ. The CDR3 sequence is 15 residues long. Trimming at V came to 7 bases and at J to 5 bases, leaving 8 bases not matched to a gene. The CDR3 here is CASSQVAGGHNEQFF. The CDR3 DNA reads as TGCGCCAGCTCACAGGTAGCGGGGGGGCACAATGAGCAGTTCTTC.

This clonotype was picked up many times. The rearrangement joins TRBV7-9 to TRBJ2-1; 7 bases fit TRBD1. CDR1 SEHNR and CDR2 FQNEAQ come from the germline V gene (reference sequence). Unmatched junction bases numbered 14, after V lost 5 bases and J lost 7 bases. The length of the CDR3 is 16 residues. CDR3 nucleotides: TGTGCCAGCAGCAACTCAGGGGGAAGGTTTCGTAATGAGCAGTTCTTC. Encoded protein: CASSNSGGRFRNEQFF.

This clonotype was picked up many times. V and J are TRBV12-3 or TRBV12-4 and TRBJ2-7; D is possibly TRBD1 or TRBD2 (7 bases each). This CDR3 comprises 15 residues. Trimming removed 3 bases from V and 2 bases from J, with 14 bases in between. As DNA, the CDR3 is TGTGCCAGCAGTTTGGGAGGGGGCTATACCTACGAGCAGTACTTC. Protein: CASSLGGGYTYEQYF.